This T cell receptor (beta chain) originates from a study of blood T cell repertoires in COVID-19. From germline, CDR1 is MNHEY and CDR2 SVGAGI. V lost 8 bases to trimming and J lost 3 bases, with 10 bases between them. CDR3 length: 12 amino acids. Assay: immunoSEQ multiplex PCR; the TCRdb copy retains only in-frame clones and omits some. The table shows some 360,000 clones, with 88% occurring only once. The rearrangement links TRBV6-5 to TRBJ1-1, with D perhaps TRBD1 (5 bases). Source material: PBMCs or T cells enriched from blood (not recorded which). This TCR was recovered from a woman under 40 who had been exposed to COVID-19. The CDR3 loop is CASGALYTEAFF. The CDR3 nucleotides are TGTGCCAGCGGGGCATTATACACTGAAGCTTTCTTT.